This entry is about one TCR beta chain. Cohort assignment relied on participant-reported clinical history. CDR1 MNHEY and CDR2 SMNVEV come from the germline V gene (reference sequence). V shed 8 bases, J shed 6 bases, and the junction held 5 bases outside the gene matches. CDR3 length: 13 residues. These data come from a study of blood T cell repertoires in COVID-19. Study summary: The United States, Italy and Spain provided the acute and convalescent COVID-19 samples.

In the source study's methods: Counts of nucleated cells, estimated from reference gene primer amplification, were obtained. Generated by immunoSEQ multiplex PCR, the TCRdb table keeps only in-frame clones and is missing some. V and J calls and clone size are as listed in that table; D and trimming were resolved from the DNA. Among just over 150,000 clones listed, 88% were seen once. The source material was PBMCs or T cells enriched from blood (not recorded which). This chain links TRBV27 with TRBJ1-5; TRBD1 matches 9 bases. The TCR sequence derives from a woman between 50 and 59 years old who had recovered from COVID-19. The CDR3 DNA reads as TGTGCCAGCGCGGACAGGGGTGGTCAGCCCCAGCATTTT. It is translated as CASADRGGQPQHF.